Below are 20 T cell receptor beta chains sequenced from a single sample in a study of spatial heterogeneity in lung cancer. The time point: sample taken at primary tumor resection. Extraction of whole RNA from tumor, nontumor lung or frozen PBMC preceded unsorted sequencing. Each CDR3 protein is one row after TCRdb ran MiXCR on the 5' RACE reads. The sample holds about 60,000 distinct CDR3 sequences, 7.5% to 8.5% seen once. Sequenced material: PBMCs, taken at surgery. The source of these receptors is a female donor with early-stage non-small cell lung cancer.

V and J are TRBV4-1 and TRBJ2-6; D gene uncertain. Germline V gene lookup returns CDR1 MGHRA and CDR2 YSYEKL. Deletions cut 4 bases from V and 0 bases from J, with 10 bases between. The CDR3 contains 16 residues. In nucleotides, the CDR3 is TGCGCCAGCAGCCCTATTGTCTTCTCTGGGGCCAACGTCCTGACTTTC. This sequence encodes CASSPIVFSGANVLTF.

This clonotype has a count of ten or more. The J gene is TRBJ1-6, the V gene TRBV6-6; D is undetermined. V gave up 7 bases and J gave up 9 bases, with 13 bases separating them. The CDR3 covers 13 residues. The germline CDR1 and CDR2 sequences are MNHNY and SVGAGI (reference sequence). The CDR3 DNA is TGTGCCAGCATCCCGAGCAGCAGTTCACCCCTCCACTTT. Translated, it gives CASIPSSSSPLHF.

The V and J genes are TRBV27 and TRBJ1-2, with 9 positions matching TRBD1. The trim removed 6 bases at V and 3 bases at J, leaving 5 bases unmatched. CDR1 and CDR2 from the germline V gene are MNHEY and SMNVEV (reference sequence). The CDR3 totals 14 residues. This CDR3 is CASSRGQGYYGYTF. CDR3 coding DNA: TGTGCCAGCAGCCGCGGACAGGGGTACTATGGCTACACCTTC.

This clonotype has a handful of counts. The chain is built from TRBV20-1 and TRBJ2-7; D not certain. V was cut by 2 bases and J by 2 bases, with 13 bases left in between. Germline assignment: CDR1 DFQATT and CDR2 SNEGSKA (reference sequence). The CDR3 spans 14 residues. CDR3 sequence (DNA): TGCAGTGCTAGAAAGGACGGGTTAGCCTACGAGCAGTACGTC. Residues: CSARKDGLAYEQYV.

This clonotype has a count of ten or more. The rearrangement joins TRBV9 to TRBJ1-1, with unresolved D. CDR3 size: 13 residues. V was clipped by 3 bases and J by 1 base, with 7 bases between them. Germline V gives CDR1 SGDLS, CDR2 YYNGEE. The CDR3 loop reads CASSAGQNTEAFF. The CDR3 coding sequence is TGTGCCAGCAGCGCCGGCCAGAACACTGAAGCTTTCTTT. The whole variable domain, filled in from reference TRBV9 and TRBJ1-1, reads DSGVTQTPKHLITATGQRVTLRCSPRSGDLSVYWYQQSLDQGLQFLIQYYNGEERAKGNILERFSAQQFPDLHSELNLSSLELGDSALYFCASSAGQNTEAFFGQGTRLTVV.

This clonotype was found a few times. This chain joins TRBV7-3 and TRBJ1-3; 9 bases agree with TRBD1. This CDR3 has 17 amino acids. With 4 bases clipped from V and 4 bases from J, the junction kept 11 bases outside the gene matches. Per the germline V gene, CDR1 is SGHTA and CDR2 is FQGTGA. The chain's CDR3 is CASSSRNRGLLGNTIYF. DNA for the CDR3: TGTGCCAGCAGCTCGAGAAACAGGGGGCTCTTAGGAAACACCATATATTTT.

This clonotype was recorded many times. The chain is built from TRBV28 and TRBJ1-1; tentatively, D is TRBD1 (5 bases). The germline gives CDR1 MDHEN, CDR2 SYDVKM. This CDR3 contains 14 residues. Trimming pared 7 bases from V and 4 bases from J, leaving 16 bases between. In nucleotides, the CDR3 is TGTGCCAGCAAGCCCCCGGCGGGACCCACTGAAGCTTTCTTT. As protein: CASKPPAGPTEAFF.

By share, this clonotype ranks as medium-sized (0.01 to 0.1%). The gene calls are TRBV3-1 and TRBJ1-3, with D possibly matching TRBD1 (5 bases). The CDR3 is made up of 14 amino acids. V gave up 0 bases and J gave up 4 bases, with 7 bases separating them. The germline CDR1 and CDR2 sequences are LGHDT and YNNKEL (reference sequence). CDR3: CASSQEGDGNTIYF. The CDR3 region has the DNA TGTGCCAGCAGCCAAGAGGGGGACGGAAACACCATATATTTT.

The V and J genes are TRBV20-1 and TRBJ2-1, with TRBD2 identical over 15 bases. Germline V gene data show CDR1 as DFQATT and CDR2 as SNEGSKA (reference sequence). Trimming took 6 bases from V and 9 from J; bases not matched to a gene: 9. The CDR3 totals 15 residues. CDR3 protein: CSAPGTSGGTSEQFF. Written as DNA, the CDR3 is TGCAGTGCCCCAGGGACTAGCGGGGGGACTAGTGAGCAGTTCTTC.

In its sample, this clonotype was seen a few times. V gene TRBV7-6 combines with J gene TRBJ1-5; 8 bases match TRBD1. The CDR3 runs 17 residues. Germline V CDR1 and CDR2: SGHVS, FNYEAQ. The V segment lost 1 base and the J segment 4 bases; nucleotides outside the gene matches: 9. In DNA form, the CDR3 reads TGTGCCAGCAGCTTAGTTTCCCCCAGACAGGGGAATCAGCCCCAGCATTTT. Amino acids: CASSLVSPRQGNQPQHF.

The gene calls are TRBV20-1 and TRBJ2-2, with 10 positions matching TRBD1. The CDR3 is 15 residues long. Germline trimming cut 4 bases from V and 5 bases from J; bases unmatched to any gene: 7. Germline V lookup: CDR1 DFQATT, CDR2 SNEGSKA (reference sequence). The CDR3, as DNA: TGCAGTGCTATCCGGGACAGGGGCCGTACCGGGGAGCTGTTTTTT. Its translation is CSAIRDRGRTGELFF.

This clonotype showed up just a few times. The V and J genes are TRBV29-1 and TRBJ1-2; weak D call: TRBD1 (5 bases). The CDR3 is made up of 14 amino acids. Germline values: CDR1 SQVTM, CDR2 ANQGSEA. The ends were cut back, 1 base at V and 4 bases at J, with 13 bases in the middle. The CDR3 coding sequence is TGCAGCGTTGAAGGGATCATAGGGGCCTATGGCTACACCTTC. This encodes CSVEGIIGAYGYTF.

This clonotype was observed at least ten times. The chain uses TRBV7-2 and TRBJ2-1, with TRBD2 identical over 9 bases. There are 16 residues in the CDR3. Per the germline V gene, CDR1 is SGHTA and CDR2 is FQGNSA. Germline trimming cut 5 bases from V and 7 bases from J; bases unmatched to any gene: 12. The CDR3 DNA sequence: TGTGCCAGCAGCCCAAGGACGGCGGGGGGGCGAAATGAGCAGTTCTTC. It yields the protein CASSPRTAGGRNEQFF.

The chain is built from TRBV3-1 and TRBJ1-6; D call uncertain. CDR1 and CDR2 from the germline V gene are LGHDT and YNNKEL (reference sequence). Between the trimmed V and J ends, which lost 2 bases and 7 bases, there was a span of 9 bases. The CDR3 runs 14 residues. The CDR3: CASSQYPENSPLHF. CDR3 bases: TGTGCCAGCAGCCAATATCCGGAAAATTCACCCCTCCACTTT.

On this clonotype itself: Sequence at one end of the junction differs from germline and may be a read error. V gene TRBV20-1 combines with J gene TRBJ2-1; 7 bases match TRBD2. The CDR3 totals 16 residues. Per the germline V gene, CDR1 is DFQATT and CDR2 is SNEGSKA (reference sequence). The CDR3 DNA is TGCAGTGCCAGAGGTACTTTGGGGCGGGAGCGGGATGAGCAGTTCTTC. It is translated as CSARGTLGRERDEQFF.

This clonotype showed up just a few times. The J gene is TRBJ2-7, the V gene TRBV5-1; TRBD1 agrees at 9 bases. This CDR3 has 14 amino acids. V was clipped by 0 bases and J by 6 bases; unmatched bases: 4. Germline V CDR1 and CDR2: SGHRS, YFSETQ. The CDR3 nucleotides are TGCGCCAGCAGCTTGGGCGGACAGGGGTCCGAGCAGTACTTC. Residues: CASSLGGQGSEQYF.

The rearrangement uses TRBV6-1 and TRBJ2-1; TRBD1 agrees at 7 bases. Germline CDR1 and CDR2: MNHNS and SASEGT. V lost 8 bases to trimming and J lost 8 bases; unmatched junction nucleotides: 9. This CDR3 region has 13 residues. This CDR3 reads CASGTSDRYEQFF. Written as DNA, the CDR3 is TGTGCCAGCGGCACTTCGGACAGGTATGAGCAGTTCTTC.

This clonotype was picked up a small number of times. The genes are TRBV28 and TRBJ1-5; 8 nucleotides line up with TRBD1. CDR3 length equals 14 residues. Germline CDR1 is MDHEN and CDR2 is SYDVKM. V shed 8 bases, J shed 5 bases, and the junction held 8 bases outside the gene matches. CDR3 region: CASVVQGADQPQHF. In nucleotides, the CDR3 is TGTGCCAGCGTTGTGCAGGGGGCGGATCAGCCCCAGCATTTT. Supplemented by reference TRBV28 and TRBJ1-5, the full variable domain reads DVKVTQSSRYLVKRTGEKVFLECVQDMDHENMFWYRQDPGLGLRLIYFSYDVKMKEKGDIPEGYSVSREKKERFSLILESASTNQTSMYLCASVVQGADQPQHFGDGTRLSIL.

This clonotype has a handful of counts. This chain connects TRBV5-1 to TRBJ1-2; no reliable D call. This CDR3 comprises 14 residues. V was pared by 5 bases and J by 8 bases, with 19 bases between. Germline V CDR1 and CDR2: SGHRS, YFSETQ. The CDR3, as DNA: TGCGCCAGCAGGAGGGAGGAAGGAAGTAGCGGCTACACCTTC. Protein product: CASRREEGSSGYTF.

Comment on this clonotype: A much larger clone differs from this one at a single base, so this may be a read error. This is likely a read error, given that the CDR3 carries no conserved phenylalanine or tryptophan at its end. This rearrangement joins TRBV28 to TRBJ1-1; D gene unclear. Germline V gives CDR1 MDHEN, CDR2 SYDVKM. This CDR3 spans 14 amino acids. V shed 8 bases and J shed 1 base, with 14 bases lying between them. Here the CDR3 reads CASGPWARNTEAFS. In DNA, the CDR3 is TGTGCCAGCGGCCCGTGGGCACGGAACACTGAAGCTTTCTCT.